This T cell receptor beta chain was found in a study of CD8+ T cells in alopecia areata. Across the study: Those patients who were treated received oral tofacitinib, which was given at 5 to 10 mg twice daily for moderate-to-severe alopecia areata.

Treatment reported: oral pan-JAK inhibitor, 5-10 mg twice daily. Investigators sorted PBMCs to obtain both CD4+ and CD8+ T cells. Note on this clone: The antigen remains unidentified.

This CDR3 contains 14 residues. Germline CDR1 and CDR2: SGHAT and FQNNGV. Trimming took 5 bases from V and 0 from J, leaving 11 bases between them. Study observations and caveats: Tofacitinib significantly lowered scalp clonality and expanded CD8+ clones among the top 100. Scalp sequencing captures resident alphabeta T cells of normal skin too.

RNA, once extracted, was reverse transcribed into cDNA for use as the sequencing template. Clones were read by immunoSEQ multiplex PCR, and TCRdb kept only the in-frame ones, dropping some. The table records 200,000 to 250,000 clones, over 60% of them present only once. The chain uses TRBV11-2 and TRBJ2-7; TRBD1 might be the D (6 bases). Specimen: CD4+ T cells sorted from blood, collected at week 4, from a patient treated with tofacitinib. This clonotype was obtained from a human donor with alopecia areata. The CDR3 reads CASSLGALSYEQYF. CDR3 nucleotide sequence: TGTGCCAGCAGCCTGGGGGCCCTCTCCTACGAGCAGTACTTC.